This T cell receptor (beta chain) originates from a study of cytotoxic CD8 clonotypes in ibrutinib-treated CLL (TCRdb year 2021). Regarding the research as a whole: The cohort had about a dozen relapsed/refractory and more than 14 treatment-naive patients; under 18 were IGHV unmutated. Cryopreserved peripheral blood mononuclear cells were obtained prior to treatment, at the time of response, and at either disease progression or sustained remission. Responses were partial in around 24 patients and complete in 2; after median around 66 months follow-up, roughly 14 stayed in remission and about twelve progressed. Samples averaged around 280,000 productive templates and 90,000 to 100,000 productive rearrangements. Of the approximately 86 people in the trial, around 24 had longitudinal samples available. The response samples were drawn at a median of around eleven months into treatment, with a range of roughly 6 to 36 months.

Each clonotype received, on average, roughly 9.6x coverage in deep resolution sequencing performed on a MiSeq, where the target depth lay between 1 in 1 million and 1 in 200,000 T cells. The immunoSEQ hsTCRB Kit was used to generate TCR beta libraries. The study's processing was this. ImmunoSEQ Data Assistant and ImmunoSEQ Analyzer were used for data analysis, and V, D and J genes were assigned according to IMGT definitions. Clonality, which ranges from 0 to 1, was calculated by subtracting the normalized Shannon entropy of productive rearrangement frequencies from one. Public clonotype analysis was restricted to overrepresented clonotypes comprising at least 0.05% of each patient's repertoire. Approximately 12 age-matched healthy donor repertoires from immuneACCESS were used as controls for clonality. TCRdb carries this immuneACCESS record with in-frame sequences only. Its versions omit some clonotypes, under half of them owing to an unresolved V gene in the studies checked, with the rest unexplained. That table supplies the V and J calls and clone size; D and trimming were determined from the DNA. Within this sample are about 6,000 clones, with roughly 74% of them counted one time only. The ten biggest clones cover about 5% of the sample.

Here is what the overall study found, with its caveats: At ibrutinib response clonality went up, during sustained remission it held steady, and at progression it dropped back toward baseline. Baseline clonality was found to be higher than that of age-matched healthy donors and was strongly correlated with circulating CD8+ T-cell counts. Public clonotypes were rare and either contracted or stayed stable during treatment, and the rise in clonality at ibrutinib response reflected the expansion of private clonotypes. Sampling times were not matched between sustained-remission and progressing patients, and lymph node repertoires were not studied.

The germline V gene gives CDR1 as SNHLY and CDR2 as FYNNEI. The CDR3, from cysteine to phenylalanine, totals 15 residues. Only the CDR3 region is kept as DNA, spanning 45 bases read in frame from base 1. The germline ends are 11 bases apart after V is trimmed by 3 bases and J by 0 bases. A few counts support this clone. Its specific antigen is unknown. Base qualities were left out, and no much larger clone turns up one base away. For TCR beta library preparation, around 2 micrograms of genomic DNA were isolated from cryopreserved PBMCs. Longitudinal blood samples from CLL patients receiving ibrutinib monotherapy were subjected to high-throughput TCR beta sequencing. Patients were enrolled in a phase 2 open-label single-center ibrutinib monotherapy trial.

The origin of this receptor is a human donor with chronic lymphocytic leukemia. The chain is encoded by TRBV2 joined to TRBJ1-2; the D gene is perhaps TRBD1, on 5 matching bases. This sample comprised PBMCs, obtained before ibrutinib treatment. The DNA sequence is TGTGCCAGCAGTGAGTTGGGGGGAGCTAACTATGGCTACACCTTC. Translated, it gives CASSELGGANYGYTF.